The TCR beta chain described here comes from a study of T cell changes during pregnancy in multiple sclerosis. This table comes from immunoSEQ multiplex PCR, and its TCRdb copy is limited to in-frame clones, with some not included. The data show some 29,000 clones, 80% to 90% seen once. The CDR3 sequence is 15 residues long. Germline CDR1 is MGHDK and CDR2 is SYGVNS. Losses at the gene ends were 4 bases for V and 2 bases for J; bases not matched to a gene: 8. The source was CD8+ T cells from peripheral blood mononuclear cells, collected in the third trimester of pregnancy. The J gene is TRBJ2-7, the V gene TRBV25-1; TRBD1 aligns across 7 bases. The sequence was collected from a female donor with multiple sclerosis, enrolled in a pregnancy study. The CDR3 DNA is TGTGCCAGCAGTGGAAGGGACAGCCCACCCTACGAGCAGTACTTC. Protein: CASSGRDSPPYEQYF.